This TCR beta chain comes out of a study of blood T cell repertoires in COVID-19. On the study more broadly: Sites in the United States, Italy and Spain provided acute and convalescent COVID-19 samples.

TCRdb's table, derived via immunoSEQ multiplex PCR, lists solely in-frame clones and lacks some. Altogether tens of thousands of clones are present, 70% to 90% being singletons, with the ten largest covering around 3.5%. Seattle enrolled patients during active infection and tracked them longitudinally. The germline CDR1 and CDR2 sequences are GTSNPN and SVGIG (reference sequence). CDR3 length: 12 residues. V was shortened by 4 bases and J by 4 bases, with 10 bases between the two germline ends. The sequencing sample was made of peripheral blood. The clonotype comes from a woman aged 45-59 years with COVID-19, enrolled during active disease. The chain couples TRBV30 to TRBJ1-2; tentative D call: TRBD1 (5 bases). The CDR3 here is CAWTAGGYGYTF. The CDR3 nucleotides are TGTGCCTGGACGGCGGGGGGCTATGGCTACACCTTC.